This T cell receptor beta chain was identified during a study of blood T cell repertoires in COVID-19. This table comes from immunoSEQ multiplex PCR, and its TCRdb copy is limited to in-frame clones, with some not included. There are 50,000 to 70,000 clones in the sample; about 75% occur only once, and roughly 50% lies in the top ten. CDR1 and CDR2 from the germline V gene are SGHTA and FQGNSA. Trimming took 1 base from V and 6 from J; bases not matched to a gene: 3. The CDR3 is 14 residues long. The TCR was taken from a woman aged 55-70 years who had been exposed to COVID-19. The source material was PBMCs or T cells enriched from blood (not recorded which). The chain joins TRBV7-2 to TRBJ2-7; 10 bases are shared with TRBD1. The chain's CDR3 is CASSLVGQGTEQYF. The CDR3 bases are TGTGCCAGCAGCTTAGTGGGACAGGGGACCGAGCAGTACTTC. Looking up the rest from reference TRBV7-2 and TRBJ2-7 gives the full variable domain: GAGVSQSPSNKVTEKGKDVELRCDPISGHTALYWYRQSLGQGLEFLIYFQGNSAPDKSGLPSDRFSAERTGGSVSTLTIQRTQQEDSAVYLCASSLVGQGTEQYFGPGTRLTVT.